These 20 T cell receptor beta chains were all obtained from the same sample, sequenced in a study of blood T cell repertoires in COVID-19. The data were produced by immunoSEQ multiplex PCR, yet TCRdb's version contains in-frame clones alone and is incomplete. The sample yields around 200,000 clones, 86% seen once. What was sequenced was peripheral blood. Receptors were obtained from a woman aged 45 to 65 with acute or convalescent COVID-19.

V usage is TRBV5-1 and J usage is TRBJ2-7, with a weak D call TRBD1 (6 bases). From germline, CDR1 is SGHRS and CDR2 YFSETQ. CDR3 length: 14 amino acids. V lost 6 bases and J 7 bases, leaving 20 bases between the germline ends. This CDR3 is CASTPDTGIREQYF. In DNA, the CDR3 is TGCGCCAGCACCCCGGACACAGGGATTAGAGAGCAGTACTTC.

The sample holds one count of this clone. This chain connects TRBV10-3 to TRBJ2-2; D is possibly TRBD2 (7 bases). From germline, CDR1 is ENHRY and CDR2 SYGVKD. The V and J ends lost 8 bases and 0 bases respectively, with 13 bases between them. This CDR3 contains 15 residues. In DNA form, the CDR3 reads TGTGCCATCTTCCGGGGGGCGGCGAACACCGGGGAGCTGTTTTTT. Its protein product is CAIFRGAANTGELFF.

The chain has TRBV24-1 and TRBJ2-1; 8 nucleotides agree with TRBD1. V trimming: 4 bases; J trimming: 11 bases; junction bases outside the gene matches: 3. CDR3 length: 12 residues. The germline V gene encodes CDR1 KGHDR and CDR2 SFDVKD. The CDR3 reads CATSETGVKQFF. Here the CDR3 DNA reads TGTGCCACCAGTGAGACAGGGGTCAAGCAGTTCTTC.

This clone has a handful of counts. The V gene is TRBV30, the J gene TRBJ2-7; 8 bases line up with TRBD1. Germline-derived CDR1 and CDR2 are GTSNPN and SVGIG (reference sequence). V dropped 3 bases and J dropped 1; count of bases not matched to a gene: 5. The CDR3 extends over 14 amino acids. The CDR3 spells CAWRAGGPSYEQYF. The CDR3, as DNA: TGTGCCTGGAGGGCAGGGGGCCCGTCCTACGAGCAGTACTTC.

The CDR3 protein is CASSLSGGAWKEQFF. CDR3 DNA: TGTGCCAGTAGCCTTAGCGGGGGGGCTTGGAAGGAGCAGTTCTTC. V and J are TRBV19 and TRBJ2-1, with TRBD2 matching 11 bases. Germline CDR1 reads LNHDA; CDR2 reads SQIVND (reference sequence). J gave up 10 bases and V 6 bases, and 11 bases lay outside the gene matches. The CDR3 totals 15 residues.

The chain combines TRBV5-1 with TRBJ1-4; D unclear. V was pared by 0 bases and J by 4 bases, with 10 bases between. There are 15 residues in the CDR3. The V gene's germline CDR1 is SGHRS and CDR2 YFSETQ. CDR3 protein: CASSLGGPVNEKLFF. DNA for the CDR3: TGCGCCAGCAGCTTGGGCGGGCCTGTTAATGAAAAACTGTTTTTT.

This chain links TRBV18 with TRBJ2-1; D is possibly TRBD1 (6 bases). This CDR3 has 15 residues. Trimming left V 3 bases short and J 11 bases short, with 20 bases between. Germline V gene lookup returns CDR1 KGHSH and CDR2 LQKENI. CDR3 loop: CASSPGAQGITKQFF. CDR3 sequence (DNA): TGTGCCAGCTCACCGGGGGCACAGGGAATTACTAAGCAGTTCTTC.

CDR3 bases: TGTGCCAGCAGCTGGCGAGGGGGGGAGGAGGGTCAGCCCCAGCATTTT. Protein: CASSWRGGEEGQPQHF. The rearrangement joins TRBV5-5 to TRBJ1-5; D perhaps matches TRBD1 (6 bases). Trimming left V 3 bases short and J 6 bases short, with 19 bases between. Germline V lookup: CDR1 SGHKS, CDR2 YYEKEE (reference sequence). This CDR3 comprises 16 residues.

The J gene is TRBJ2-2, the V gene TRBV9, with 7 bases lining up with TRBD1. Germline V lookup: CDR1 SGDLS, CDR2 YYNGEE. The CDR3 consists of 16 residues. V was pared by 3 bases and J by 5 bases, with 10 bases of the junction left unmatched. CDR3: CASSARGQGSTGELFF. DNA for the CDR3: TGTGCCAGCAGCGCGAGGGGGCAGGGAAGTACCGGGGAGCTGTTTTTT.

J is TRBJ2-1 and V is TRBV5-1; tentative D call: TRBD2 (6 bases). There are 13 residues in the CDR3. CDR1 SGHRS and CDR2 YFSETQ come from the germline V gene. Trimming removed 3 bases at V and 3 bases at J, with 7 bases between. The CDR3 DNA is TGCGCCAGCAGCTCGGGACTCTACAATGAGCAGTTCTTC. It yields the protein CASSSGLYNEQFF.

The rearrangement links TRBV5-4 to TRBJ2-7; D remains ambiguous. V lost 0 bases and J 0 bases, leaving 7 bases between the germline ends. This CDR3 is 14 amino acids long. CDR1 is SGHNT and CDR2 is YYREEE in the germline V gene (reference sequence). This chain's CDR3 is CASSLGLASYEQYF. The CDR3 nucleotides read TGTGCCAGCAGCTTGGGGTTAGCCTCCTACGAGCAGTACTTC.

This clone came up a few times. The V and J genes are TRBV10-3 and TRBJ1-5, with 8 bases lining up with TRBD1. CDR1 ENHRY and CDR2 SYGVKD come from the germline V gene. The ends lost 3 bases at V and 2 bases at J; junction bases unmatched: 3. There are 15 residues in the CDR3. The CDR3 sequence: CAISDGQGGNQPQHF. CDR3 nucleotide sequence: TGTGCCATCAGTGACGGACAGGGTGGCAATCAGCCCCAGCATTTT.

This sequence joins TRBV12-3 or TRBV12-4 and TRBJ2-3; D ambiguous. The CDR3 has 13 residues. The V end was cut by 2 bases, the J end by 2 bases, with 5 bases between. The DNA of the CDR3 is TGTGCCAGCAGTTTAATCAACACAGATACGCAGTATTTT. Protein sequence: CASSLINTDTQYF.

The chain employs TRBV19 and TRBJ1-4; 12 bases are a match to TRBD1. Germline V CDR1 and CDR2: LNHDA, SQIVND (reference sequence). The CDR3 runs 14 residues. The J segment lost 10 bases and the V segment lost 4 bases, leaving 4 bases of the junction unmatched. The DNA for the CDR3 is TGTGCCAGTAGTAGGGGGACAGGGGGCGGAAAACTGTTTTTT. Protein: CASSRGTGGGKLFF.

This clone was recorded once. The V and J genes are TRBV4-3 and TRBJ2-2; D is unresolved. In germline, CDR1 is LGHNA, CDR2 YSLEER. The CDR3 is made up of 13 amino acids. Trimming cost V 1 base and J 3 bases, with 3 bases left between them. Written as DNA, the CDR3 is TGCGCCAGCAGCCAAGCATACACCGGGGAGCTGTTTTTT. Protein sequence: CASSQAYTGELFF.

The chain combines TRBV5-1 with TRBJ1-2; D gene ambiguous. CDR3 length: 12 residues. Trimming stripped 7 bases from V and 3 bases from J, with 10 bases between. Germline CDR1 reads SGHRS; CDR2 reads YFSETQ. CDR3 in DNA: TGCGCCAGCGGTAGAGCGGACTATGGCTACACCTTC. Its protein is CASGRADYGYTF.

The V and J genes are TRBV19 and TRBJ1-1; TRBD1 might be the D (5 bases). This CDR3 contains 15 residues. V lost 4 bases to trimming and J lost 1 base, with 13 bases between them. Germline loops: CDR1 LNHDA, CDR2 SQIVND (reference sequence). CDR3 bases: TGTGCCAGTAGTAGGGGCCGATATGGGAACACTGAAGCTTTCTTT. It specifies CASSRGRYGNTEAFF.

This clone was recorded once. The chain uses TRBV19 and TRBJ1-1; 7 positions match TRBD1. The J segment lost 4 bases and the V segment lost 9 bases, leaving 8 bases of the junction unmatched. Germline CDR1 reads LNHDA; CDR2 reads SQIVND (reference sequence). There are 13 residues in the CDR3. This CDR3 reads CASGPGQLTEAFF. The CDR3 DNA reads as TGTGCCAGCGGACCGGGACAGCTCACTGAAGCTTTCTTT.

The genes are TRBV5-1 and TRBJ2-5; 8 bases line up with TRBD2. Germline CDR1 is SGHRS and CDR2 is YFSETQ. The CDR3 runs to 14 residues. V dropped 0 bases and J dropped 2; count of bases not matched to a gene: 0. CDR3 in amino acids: CASSLGLAQETQYF. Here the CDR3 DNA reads TGCGCCAGCAGCTTGGGACTAGCGCAAGAGACCCAGTACTTC.

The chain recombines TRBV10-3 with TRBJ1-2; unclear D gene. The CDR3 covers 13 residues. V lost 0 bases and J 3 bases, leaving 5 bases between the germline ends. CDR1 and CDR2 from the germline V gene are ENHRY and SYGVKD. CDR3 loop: CAISESQDYGYTF. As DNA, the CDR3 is TGTGCCATCAGTGAGTCGCAGGACTATGGCTACACCTTC.